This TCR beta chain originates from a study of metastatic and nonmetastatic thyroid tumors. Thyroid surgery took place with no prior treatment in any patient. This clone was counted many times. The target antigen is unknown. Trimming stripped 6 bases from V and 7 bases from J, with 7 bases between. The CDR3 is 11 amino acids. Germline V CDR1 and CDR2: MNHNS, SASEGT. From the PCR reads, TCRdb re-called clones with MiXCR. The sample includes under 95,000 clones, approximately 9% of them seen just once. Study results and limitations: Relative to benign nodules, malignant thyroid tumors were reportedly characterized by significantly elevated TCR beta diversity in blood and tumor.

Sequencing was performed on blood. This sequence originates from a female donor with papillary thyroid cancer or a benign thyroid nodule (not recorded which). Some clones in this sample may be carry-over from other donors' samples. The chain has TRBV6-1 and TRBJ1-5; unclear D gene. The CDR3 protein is CASRESQPQHF. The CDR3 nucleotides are TGTGCCAGCAGGGAGAGCCAGCCCCAGCATTTT.